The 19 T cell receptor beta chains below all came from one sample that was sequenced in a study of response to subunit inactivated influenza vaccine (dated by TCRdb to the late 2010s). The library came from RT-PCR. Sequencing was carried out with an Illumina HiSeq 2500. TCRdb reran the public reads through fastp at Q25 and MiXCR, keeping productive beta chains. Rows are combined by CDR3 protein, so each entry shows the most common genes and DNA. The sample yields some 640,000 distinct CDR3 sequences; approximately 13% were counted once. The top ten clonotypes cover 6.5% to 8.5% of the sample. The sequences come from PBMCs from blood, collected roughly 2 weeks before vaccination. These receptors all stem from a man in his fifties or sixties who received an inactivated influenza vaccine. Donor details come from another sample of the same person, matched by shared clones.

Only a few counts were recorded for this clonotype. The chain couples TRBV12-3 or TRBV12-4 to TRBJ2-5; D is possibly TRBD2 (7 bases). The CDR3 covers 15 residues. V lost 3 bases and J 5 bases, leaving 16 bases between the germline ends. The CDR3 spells CASSFAGAGSETQYF. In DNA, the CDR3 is TGTGCCAGCAGTTTTGCGGGGGCCGGCTCGGAGACCCAGTACTTC.

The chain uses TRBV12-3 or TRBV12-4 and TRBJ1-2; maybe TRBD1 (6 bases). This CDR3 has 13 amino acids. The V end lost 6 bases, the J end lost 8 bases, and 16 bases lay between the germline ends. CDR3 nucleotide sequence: TGTGCCAGCAGCGGGGGGGGCAGTAGGGGCTACACCTTC. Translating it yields CASSGGGSRGYTF.

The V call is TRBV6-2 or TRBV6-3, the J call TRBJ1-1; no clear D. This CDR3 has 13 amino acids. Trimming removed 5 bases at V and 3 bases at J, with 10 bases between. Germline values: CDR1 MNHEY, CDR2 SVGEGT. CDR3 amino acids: CASSRSPHTEAFF. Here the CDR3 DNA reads TGTGCCAGCAGTAGAAGTCCCCACACTGAAGCTTTCTTT.

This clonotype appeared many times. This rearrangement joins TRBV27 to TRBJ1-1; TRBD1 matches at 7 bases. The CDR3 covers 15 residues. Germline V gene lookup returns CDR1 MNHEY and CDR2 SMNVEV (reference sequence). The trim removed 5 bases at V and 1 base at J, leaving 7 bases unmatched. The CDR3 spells CASSTRDRTNTEAFF. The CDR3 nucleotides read TGTGCCAGCAGTACTAGGGACAGAACGAACACTGAAGCTTTCTTT.

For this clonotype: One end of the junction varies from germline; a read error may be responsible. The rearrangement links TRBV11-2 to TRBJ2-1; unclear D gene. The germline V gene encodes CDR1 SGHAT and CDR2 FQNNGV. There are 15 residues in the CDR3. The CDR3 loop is CASSLEGRPYNEQFF. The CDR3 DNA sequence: TGTGCCAGCAGCTTAGAGGGTCGTCCCTACAATGAGCAGTTTTTC.

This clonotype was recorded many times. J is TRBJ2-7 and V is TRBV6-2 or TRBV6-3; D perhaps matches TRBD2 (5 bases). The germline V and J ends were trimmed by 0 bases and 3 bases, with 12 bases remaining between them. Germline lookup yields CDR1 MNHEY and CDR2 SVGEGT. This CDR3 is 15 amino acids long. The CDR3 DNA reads TGTGCCAGCAGTTACTCGACGGGGAGCCTCTACGAGCAGTACTTC. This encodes CASSYSTGSLYEQYF.

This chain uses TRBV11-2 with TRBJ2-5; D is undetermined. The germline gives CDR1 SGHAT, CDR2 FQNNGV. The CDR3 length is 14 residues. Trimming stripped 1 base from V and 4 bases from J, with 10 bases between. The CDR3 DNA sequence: TGTGCCAGCAGCTTAGGCCTGGGCTCAGAGACCCAGTACTTC. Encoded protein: CASSLGLGSETQYF.

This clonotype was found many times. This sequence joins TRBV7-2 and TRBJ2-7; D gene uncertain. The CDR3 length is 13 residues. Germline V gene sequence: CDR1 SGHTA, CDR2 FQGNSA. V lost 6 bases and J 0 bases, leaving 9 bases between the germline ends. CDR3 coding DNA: TGTGCCAGCAGGTCCCCGGCCTCCTACGAGCAGTACTTC. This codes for CASRSPASYEQYF.

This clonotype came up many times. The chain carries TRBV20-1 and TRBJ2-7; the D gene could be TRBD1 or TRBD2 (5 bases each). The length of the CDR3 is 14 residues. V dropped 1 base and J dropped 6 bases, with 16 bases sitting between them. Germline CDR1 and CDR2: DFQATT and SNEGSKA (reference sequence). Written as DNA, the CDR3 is TGCAGTGCTAGAGGCCCCGGCACTAGGGGCGAGCAGTACTTC. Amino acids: CSARGPGTRGEQYF.

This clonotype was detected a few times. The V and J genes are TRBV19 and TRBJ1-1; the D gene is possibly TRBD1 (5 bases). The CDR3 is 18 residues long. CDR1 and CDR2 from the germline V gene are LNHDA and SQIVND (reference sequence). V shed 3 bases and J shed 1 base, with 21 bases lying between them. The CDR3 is CASSIGFRMGPRNTEAFF. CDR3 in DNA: TGTGCCAGTAGTATCGGGTTCCGGATGGGGCCGCGGAACACTGAAGCTTTCTTT.

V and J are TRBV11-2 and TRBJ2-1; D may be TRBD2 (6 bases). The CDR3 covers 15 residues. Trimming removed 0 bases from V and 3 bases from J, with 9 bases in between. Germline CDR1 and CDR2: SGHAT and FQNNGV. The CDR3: CASSLERGHYNEQFF. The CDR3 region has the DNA TGTGCCAGCAGCTTAGAGCGGGGCCACTACAATGAGCAGTTCTTC.

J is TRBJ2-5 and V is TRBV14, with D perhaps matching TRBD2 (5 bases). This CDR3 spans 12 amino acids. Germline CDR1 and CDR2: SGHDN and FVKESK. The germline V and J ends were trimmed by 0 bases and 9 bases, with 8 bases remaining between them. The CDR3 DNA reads TGTGCCAGCAGCCAAGATACGAGGGCCCAGTACTTC. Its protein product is CASSQDTRAQYF. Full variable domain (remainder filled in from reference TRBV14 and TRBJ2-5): EAGVTQFPSHSVIEKGQTVTLRCDPISGHDNLYWYRRVMGKEIKFLLHFVKESKQDESGMPNNRFLAERTGGTYSTLKVQPAELEDSGVYFCASSQDTRAQYFGPGTRLLVL.

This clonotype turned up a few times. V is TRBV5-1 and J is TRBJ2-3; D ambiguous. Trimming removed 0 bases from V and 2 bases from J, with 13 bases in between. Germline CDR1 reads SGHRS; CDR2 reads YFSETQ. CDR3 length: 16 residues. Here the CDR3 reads CASSLEGGYTTDTQYF. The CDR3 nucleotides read TGCGCCAGCAGCTTGGAAGGCGGTTACACCACAGATACGCAGTATTTT.

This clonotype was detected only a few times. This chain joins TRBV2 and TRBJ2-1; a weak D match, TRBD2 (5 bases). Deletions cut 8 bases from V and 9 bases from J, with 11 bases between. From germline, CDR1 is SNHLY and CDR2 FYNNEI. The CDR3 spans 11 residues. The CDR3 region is CASLLGSEQFF. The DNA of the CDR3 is TGTGCCAGCTTGTTAGGGAGTGAGCAGTTCTTC.

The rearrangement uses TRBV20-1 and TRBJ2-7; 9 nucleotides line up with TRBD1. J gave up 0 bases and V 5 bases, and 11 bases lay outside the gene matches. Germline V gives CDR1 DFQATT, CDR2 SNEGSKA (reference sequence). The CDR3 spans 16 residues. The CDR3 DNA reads TGCAGTGCTGGGGACAGGGACTGGGGGCCCTCCTACGAGCAGTACTTC. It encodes CSAGDRDWGPSYEQYF.

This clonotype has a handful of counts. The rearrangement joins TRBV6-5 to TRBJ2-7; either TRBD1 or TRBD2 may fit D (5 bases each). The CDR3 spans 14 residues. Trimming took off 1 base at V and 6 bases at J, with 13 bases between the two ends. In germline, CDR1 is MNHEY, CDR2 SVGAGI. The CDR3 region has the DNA TGTGCCAGCAGTTACTTGGGGGAGTTCGGCGAGCAGTACTTC. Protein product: CASSYLGEFGEQYF.

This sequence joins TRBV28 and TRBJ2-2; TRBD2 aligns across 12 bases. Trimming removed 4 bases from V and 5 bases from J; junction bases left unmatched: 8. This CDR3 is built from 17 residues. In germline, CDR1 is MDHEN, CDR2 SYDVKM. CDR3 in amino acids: CASSSASGGDRTGELFF. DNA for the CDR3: TGTGCCAGCAGTTCAGCTAGCGGGGGGGACAGAACCGGGGAGCTGTTTTTT.

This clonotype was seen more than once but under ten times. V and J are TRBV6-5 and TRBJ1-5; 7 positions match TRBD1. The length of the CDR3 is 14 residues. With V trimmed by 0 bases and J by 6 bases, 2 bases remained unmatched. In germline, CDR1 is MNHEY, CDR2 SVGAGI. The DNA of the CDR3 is TGTGCCAGCAGTTACTCGAACAGGGGTCAGCCCCAGCATTTT. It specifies CASSYSNRGQPQHF.

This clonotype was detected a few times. CDR3 coding DNA: TGCAGTGCTAGGGGTTTCGGGGGGCTTGATGAAGCTTTCTTT. Translating gives CSARGFGGLDEAFF. This chain links TRBV20-1 with TRBJ1-1; perhaps TRBD1 as D (6 bases). Germline V gene lookup returns CDR1 DFQATT and CDR2 SNEGSKA (reference sequence). The CDR3 consists of 14 residues. The V end was cut by 3 bases, the J end by 7 bases, with 18 bases between.